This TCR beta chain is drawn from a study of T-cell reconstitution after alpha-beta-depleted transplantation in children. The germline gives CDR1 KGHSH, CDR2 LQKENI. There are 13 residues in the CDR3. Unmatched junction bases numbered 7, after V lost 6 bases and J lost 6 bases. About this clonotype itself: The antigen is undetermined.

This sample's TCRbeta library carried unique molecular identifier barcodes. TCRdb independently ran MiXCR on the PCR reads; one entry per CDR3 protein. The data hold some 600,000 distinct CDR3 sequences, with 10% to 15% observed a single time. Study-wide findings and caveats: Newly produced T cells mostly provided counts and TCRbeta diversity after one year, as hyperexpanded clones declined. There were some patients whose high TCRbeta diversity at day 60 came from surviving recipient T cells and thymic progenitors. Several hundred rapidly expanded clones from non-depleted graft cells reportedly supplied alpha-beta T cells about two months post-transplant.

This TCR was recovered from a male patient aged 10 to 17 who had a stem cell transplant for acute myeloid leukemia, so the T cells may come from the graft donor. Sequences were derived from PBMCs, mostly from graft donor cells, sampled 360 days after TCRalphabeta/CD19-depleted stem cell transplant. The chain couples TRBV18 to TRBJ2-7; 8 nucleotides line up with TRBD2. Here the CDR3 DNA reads TGTGCCAGCTCGCGACTAGCGACCGTCGAGCAGTACTTC. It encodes CASSRLATVEQYF.